This T cell receptor beta chain was recorded in a study of cytotoxic CD8 clonotypes in ibrutinib-treated CLL. About the research overall: Within the patient group, ten to twelve were relapsed/refractory and over 14 treatment-naive, and 17 were IGHV unmutated.

Findings of the study overall: Public clonotypes were rare and shrank or held steady on treatment.

V lost 1 base to trimming and J lost 4 bases, with 11 bases between them. The CDR3 has 14 amino acids. The germline V gene has CDR1 SGHAT and CDR2 FQNNGV. Remarks on this clone: As yet, its antigen is unknown.

Clones were read by immunoSEQ multiplex PCR, and TCRdb kept only the in-frame ones, dropping some. The data hold more than 200,000 clones, with 65% to 80% observed a single time. The chain joins TRBV11-2 to TRBJ2-7, with D tentatively TRBD2 (5 bases). The source was PBMCs, collected after 12 months of ibrutinib treatment. The clonotype was recovered from a human donor with chronic lymphocytic leukemia. The CDR3 loop reads CASSLGIGSYEQYF. The CDR3 coding sequence is TGTGCCAGCAGCTTAGGGATAGGGAGTTACGAGCAGTACTTC.